This TCR beta chain was identified during a study of blood T cell repertoires in COVID-19. In the study overall: The United States, Italy and Spain provided the acute and convalescent COVID-19 samples. T cells, B-cell-depleted T cells, or PBMCs supplied cDNA or gDNA.

Per the authors' pipeline: Estimation of nucleated cell counts was performed using reference gene primer amplification. Some clones are missing from TCRdb's copy, which holds only in-frame ones; the method was immunoSEQ multiplex PCR. The D gene and trimming were derived from the DNA, and the V and J assignments and clone size from that table. The table has around 69,000 clones, roughly 76% seen once. This CDR3 contains 15 residues. V lost 2 bases to trimming and J lost 7 bases; unmatched junction nucleotides: 5. Germline-derived CDR1 and CDR2 are SGHTA and FQGTGA. The gene calls are TRBV7-3 and TRBJ2-1; 10 nucleotides agree with TRBD2. Sequencing was carried out using peripheral blood. This clonotype was sampled from an older woman with acute or convalescent COVID-19. This CDR3 reads CASSLELAGGNEQFF. The CDR3 DNA sequence: TGTGCCAGCAGCTTAGAGTTAGCGGGAGGAAATGAGCAGTTCTTC.